These 9 T cell receptor beta chains were sequenced from one sample in a study of Ad26.COV2.S vaccination and SARS-CoV-2 variants (dated by TCRdb to the early 2020s). The library relied on the immunoSEQ multiplex PCR assay. The clones in this table, taken by TCRdb from immuneACCESS, are in-frame only. Not every clone is retained; where verified, under half of the shortfall comes from an unresolved V gene, and the cause of the rest is unknown. The sample includes around 350,000 clones, with roughly nine tenths observed a single time. 3% to 5% of the sample is taken by the ten largest. The sample's time point label, decoded: individuals recovered from natural SARS-CoV-2 infection. The sequencing used peripheral blood, collected after recovery from COVID-19. These TCRs come from a human donor who had recovered from COVID-19.

This clone was found once. V is TRBV29-1 and J is TRBJ2-5; no firm D call. Between the trimmed V and J ends, which lost 0 bases and 3 bases, there was a span of 14 bases. The germline CDR1 and CDR2 sequences are SQVTM and ANQGSEA. The length of the CDR3 is 15 residues. The CDR3 nucleotides are TGCAGCGTTGAAGAATCGGCTAGAGAAAAAGAGACCCAGTACTTC. It codes for CSVEESAREKETQYF.

V and J are TRBV6-1 and TRBJ1-3; maybe TRBD1 (6 bases). V was cut by 2 bases and J by 7 bases, with 12 bases left in between. The CDR3 is made up of 14 amino acids. Germline V CDR1 and CDR2: MNHNS, SASEGT. The CDR3 sequence is CASSEWTEKNTIYF. CDR3 bases: TGTGCCAGCAGTGAATGGACAGAGAAGAACACCATATATTTT.

The chain combines TRBV27 with TRBJ2-1; 15 bases are a match to TRBD2. The germline V gene has CDR1 MNHEY and CDR2 SMNVEV (reference sequence). The trim removed 5 bases at V and 12 bases at J, leaving 8 bases unmatched. This CDR3 has 15 residues. The CDR3 spells CASSPGLAGGPGQFF. As DNA, the CDR3 is TGTGCCAGCAGTCCAGGACTAGCGGGGGGGCCCGGGCAGTTCTTC.

The CDR3 reads CASSLEWGNTEAFF. The CDR3 DNA is TGTGCCAGCAGCTTAGAGTGGGGGAACACTGAAGCTTTCTTT. The V call is TRBV11-2, the J call TRBJ1-1; D ambiguous. CDR3 size: 14 residues. The germline V and J ends were trimmed by 0 bases and 1 base, with 6 bases remaining between them. CDR1 is SGHAT, CDR2 FQNNGV, per germline.

V is TRBV24-1 and J is TRBJ2-1; D possibly corresponds to TRBD2 (7 bases). Germline values: CDR1 KGHDR, CDR2 SFDVKD. CDR3 length: 15 residues. V gave up 3 bases and J gave up 4 bases, with 12 bases separating them. The CDR3 here is CATSDPGGQYNEQFF. CDR3 DNA sequence: TGTGCCACCAGTGATCCGGGGGGCCAATACAATGAGCAGTTCTTC.

The gene calls are TRBV10-2 and TRBJ2-7, with 7 bases lining up with TRBD2. CDR3 length equals 13 residues. The germline gives CDR1 WSHSY, CDR2 SAAADI. After removal of 6 bases from V and 4 bases from J, the junction contained 6 bases not matched to a gene. CDR3 in amino acids: CASRRVGGYEQYF. CDR3 coding DNA: TGCGCCAGCAGGAGGGTGGGAGGGTACGAGCAGTACTTC.

J is TRBJ2-2 and V is TRBV12-3 or TRBV12-4; D not certain. The CDR3 sequence is 12 residues long. Trimming pared 5 bases from V and 7 bases from J, leaving 8 bases between. The CDR3 protein is CASSTEGGELFF. CDR3 in DNA: TGTGCCAGCAGTACTGAAGGCGGGGAGCTGTTTTTT.

This chain connects TRBV10-2 to TRBJ1-5; D uncertain. Trimming took off 1 base at V and 3 bases at J, with 7 bases between the two ends. CDR3 length equals 14 residues. CDR1 is WSHSY, CDR2 SAAADI, per germline. Written as DNA, the CDR3 is TGCGCCAGCAGTGAGTACGGCAACAATCAGCCCCAGCATTTT. Protein product: CASSEYGNNQPQHF.

This chain connects TRBV10-3 to TRBJ2-3; 12 bases map to TRBD2. From germline, CDR1 is ENHRY and CDR2 SYGVKD. The CDR3 is 15 amino acids. The trim removed 0 bases at V and 7 bases at J, leaving 2 bases unmatched. CDR3 in DNA: TGTGCCATCAGTGAGTCCACTAGCGGGGGGTATACGCAGTATTTT. Translating gives CAISESTSGGYTQYF.